Here is one TCR beta chain with its context. What it recognizes is unknown. These data come from a study of T cell responses to AZD1222 COVID-19 vaccine. Study-wide results and caveats: Females made up more of the donors, who were largely white British, and clonal diversity may have come out too low.

The V end lost 7 bases, the J end lost 4 bases, and 13 bases lay between the germline ends. The CDR3 runs 13 residues. The germline CDR1 and CDR2 sequences are LGHNT and FRNRAP. TCRdb's table, derived via immunoSEQ multiplex PCR, lists solely in-frame clones and lacks some. The sample consists of 100,000 to 130,000 clones, 89% of them appearing once. The starting material was peripheral blood, obtained on day 0 of MenACWY control vaccination. The clonotype originates from an adult in good health. The chain combines TRBV12-5 with TRBJ1-1; D is ambiguous. The CDR3 sequence: CASANEILTEAFF. CDR3 coding DNA: TGTGCTAGTGCTAATGAGATCCTCACTGAAGCTTTCTTT.